This T cell receptor (beta chain) was captured in a study of blood T cell repertoires in COVID-19. Study summary: The samples span acute and convalescent COVID-19 from the United States, Italy and Spain. Nucleic acid was either cDNA or gDNA, and it came from T cells, B-cell-depleted T cells, or PBMCs.

This clone was observed once. This CDR3 comprises 15 residues. The V and J ends lost 8 bases and 4 bases respectively, with 17 bases between them. Germline V CDR1 and CDR2: LNHDA, SQIVND (reference sequence). Per the authors' pipeline: From reference gene primer amplification, estimates of nucleated cell counts were derived. Assay: immunoSEQ multiplex PCR; the TCRdb copy retains only in-frame clones and omits some. Clonal size and the V and J genes are those of that table, whereas D and trimming came from the DNA. In the table there are around 150,000 clones, about 72% of which are singletons. The clonotype originates from a man aged 55-75 years who had recovered from COVID-19. The chain carries TRBV19 and TRBJ2-2; TRBD1 is a possible D gene (6 bases). The source material was peripheral blood. CDR3 sequence (DNA): TGTGCCAGTCGGTGGCAGGGGCCCGGCACCGGGGAGCTGTTTTTT. Translating it yields CASRWQGPGTGELFF.